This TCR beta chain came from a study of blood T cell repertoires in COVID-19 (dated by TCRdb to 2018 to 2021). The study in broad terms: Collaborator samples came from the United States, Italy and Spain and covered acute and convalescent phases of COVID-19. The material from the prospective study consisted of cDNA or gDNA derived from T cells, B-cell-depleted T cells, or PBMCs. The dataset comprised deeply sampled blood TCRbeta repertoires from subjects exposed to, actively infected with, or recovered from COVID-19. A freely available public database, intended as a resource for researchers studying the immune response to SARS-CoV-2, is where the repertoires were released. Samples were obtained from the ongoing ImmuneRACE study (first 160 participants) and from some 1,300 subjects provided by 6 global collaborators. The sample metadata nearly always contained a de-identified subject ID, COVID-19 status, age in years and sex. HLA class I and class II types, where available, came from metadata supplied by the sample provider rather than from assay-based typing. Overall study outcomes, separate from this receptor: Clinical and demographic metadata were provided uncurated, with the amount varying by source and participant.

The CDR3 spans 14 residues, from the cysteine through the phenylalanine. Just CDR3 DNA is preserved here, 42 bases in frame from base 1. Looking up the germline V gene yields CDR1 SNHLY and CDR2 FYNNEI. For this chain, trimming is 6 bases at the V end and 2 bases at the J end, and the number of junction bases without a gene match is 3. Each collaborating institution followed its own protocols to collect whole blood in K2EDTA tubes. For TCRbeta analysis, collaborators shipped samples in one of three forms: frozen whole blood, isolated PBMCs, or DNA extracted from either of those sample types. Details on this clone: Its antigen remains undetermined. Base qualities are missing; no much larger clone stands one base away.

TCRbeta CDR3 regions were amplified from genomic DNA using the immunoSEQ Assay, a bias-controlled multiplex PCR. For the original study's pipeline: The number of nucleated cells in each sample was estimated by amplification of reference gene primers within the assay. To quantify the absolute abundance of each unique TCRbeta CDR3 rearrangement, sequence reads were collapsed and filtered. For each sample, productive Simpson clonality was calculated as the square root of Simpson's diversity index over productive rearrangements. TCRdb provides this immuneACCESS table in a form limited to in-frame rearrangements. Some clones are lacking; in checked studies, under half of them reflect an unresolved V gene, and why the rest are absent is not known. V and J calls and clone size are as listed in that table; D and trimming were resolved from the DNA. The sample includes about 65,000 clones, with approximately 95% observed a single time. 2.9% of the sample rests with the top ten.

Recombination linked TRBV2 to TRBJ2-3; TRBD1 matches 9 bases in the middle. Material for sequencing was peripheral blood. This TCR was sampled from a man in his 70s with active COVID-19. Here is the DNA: TGTGCCAGCAGAAACAGGGGGCTCACAGATACGCAGTATTTT. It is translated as CASRNRGLTDTQYF.